The 27 T cell receptor beta chains in this list originate from one sample, sequenced in a study of cytotoxic CD8 clonotypes in ibrutinib-treated CLL. Profiling relied on immunoSEQ multiplex PCR, and the TCRdb table lists in-frame clones only, not all of them. The data contain about 330,000 clones, around 66% of them singletons. The sample was PBMCs, taken after 36 months of ibrutinib treatment. The receptors originated from a human donor with chronic lymphocytic leukemia.

The chain uses TRBV28 and TRBJ2-7; possible D gene TRBD1, 6 bases. The CDR3 is 14 residues long. V was cut by 4 bases and J by 3 bases, with 13 bases left in between. The germline V gene has CDR1 MDHEN and CDR2 SYDVKM. The CDR3 here is CASSSTTGFYEQYF. CDR3 coding DNA: TGTGCCAGCAGTTCAACCACAGGGTTCTACGAGCAGTACTTC.

The CDR3 spells CSVETGLAGDNEQFF. CDR3 bases: TGCAGCGTTGAAACGGGACTAGCGGGAGACAATGAGCAGTTCTTC. This sequence joins TRBV29-1 and TRBJ2-1, with TRBD2 identical over 14 bases. The CDR3 runs 15 residues. The V and J ends lost 2 bases and 5 bases, in that order; junction bases with no gene match: 2. Germline assignment: CDR1 SQVTM and CDR2 ANQGSEA.

This chain links TRBV28 with TRBJ2-7; D remains unclear. The CDR3 is 10 amino acids. The germline gives CDR1 MDHEN, CDR2 SYDVKM. V was pared by 8 bases and J by 6 bases, with 8 bases between. CDR3 amino acids: CASGVPEQYF. The CDR3 DNA sequence: TGTGCCAGCGGGGTCCCCGAGCAGTACTTC.

About this clone itself: A read error may account for a junction end that differs from germline. The chain couples TRBV10-3 to TRBJ2-7; TRBD1 matches at 11 bases. Per germline, CDR1 ENHRY and CDR2 SYGVKD. This CDR3 has 14 amino acids. The CDR3 is CAINEGQGAYEQYF. In DNA, the CDR3 is TGTGCCATCAATGAGGGACAGGGGGCCTACGAGCAGTACTTC.

V gene TRBV18 combines with J gene TRBJ1-5; D is ambiguous. V was cut by 2 bases and J by 3 bases, with 8 bases left in between. This CDR3 region has 14 residues. Germline assignment: CDR1 KGHSH and CDR2 LQKENI. CDR3 residues: CASSPAQLNQPQHF. The CDR3 DNA reads as TGTGCCAGCTCACCAGCACAGCTCAATCAGCCCCAGCATTTT.

The chain couples TRBV5-6 to TRBJ2-7, with D perhaps matching TRBD1 (6 bases). CDR1 SGHDT and CDR2 YYEEEE come from the germline V gene. The CDR3 extends over 16 amino acids. V was clipped by 1 base and J by 1 base, with 15 bases between them. CDR3 in DNA: TGTGCCAGCAGCTTGTTCGCCTGGACAGTTTCCTACGAGCAGTACTTC. Translation: CASSLFAWTVSYEQYF.

Only a few counts were recorded for this clone. V gene TRBV9 combines with J gene TRBJ2-5; TRBD2 matches at 14 bases. The CDR3 spans 15 residues. The ends lost 4 bases at V and 5 bases at J; junction bases unmatched: 4. Germline assignment: CDR1 SGDLS and CDR2 YYNGEE. The CDR3 region has the DNA TGTGCCAGCAGCACGGGACTAGCGGGAGCCGAGACCCAGTACTTC. Its translation is CASSTGLAGAETQYF.

There are a few counts of this clone. Other DNA sequences in the same sample also yield this CDR3. The rearrangement uses TRBV27 and TRBJ2-3; no definite D call. The germline V and J ends were trimmed by 2 bases and 4 bases, with 7 bases remaining between them. The CDR3 contains 13 residues. From germline, CDR1 is MNHEY and CDR2 SMNVEV (reference sequence). The CDR3 DNA reads TGTGCCAGCAGTTTACTGGGTGCAGATACGCAGTATTTT. Amino acids: CASSLLGADTQYF.

J is TRBJ2-1 and V is TRBV7-2, with D possibly matching TRBD2 (6 bases). Germline V gives CDR1 SGHTA, CDR2 FQGNSA. This CDR3 contains 14 residues. Trimming cost V 6 bases and J 6 bases, with 15 bases left between them. Written as DNA, the CDR3 is TGTGCCAGCAGTCGGGGACTGCGAACCAATGAGCAGTTCTTC. Translating gives CASSRGLRTNEQFF.

The gene calls are TRBV28 and TRBJ2-7; D is perhaps TRBD2 (6 bases). Trimming removed 6 bases from V and 4 bases from J, with 16 bases in between. Germline loops: CDR1 MDHEN, CDR2 SYDVKM. The CDR3 runs 14 residues. This CDR3 is CASRRQGGWYEQYF. Written as DNA, the CDR3 is TGTGCCAGCAGGCGGCAGGGAGGATGGTACGAGCAGTACTTC.

The chain employs TRBV25-1 and TRBJ2-6, with a possible D match to TRBD1 (5 bases). CDR1 MGHDK and CDR2 SYGVNS come from the germline V gene. The CDR3 contains 15 residues. Trimming shortened V by 1 base and J by 4 bases, and 8 bases separated the two germline ends. CDR3: CASSESGFGANVLTF. In DNA form, the CDR3 reads TGTGCCAGCAGTGAATCAGGGTTCGGGGCCAACGTCCTGACTTTC.

V is TRBV28 and J is TRBJ2-7; D not resolved. CDR1 is MDHEN, CDR2 SYDVKM, per germline. Trimming took off 2 bases at V and 2 bases at J, with 7 bases between the two ends. The CDR3 is 13 amino acids. CDR3 amino acids: CASSLPATYEQYF. The CDR3 nucleotides are TGTGCCAGCAGTTTACCAGCGACCTACGAGCAGTACTTC.

This clone was counted between two and nine times. The rearrangement joins TRBV27 to TRBJ1-2; the match to TRBD1 covers 7 bases. CDR1 is MNHEY and CDR2 is SMNVEV in the germline V gene (reference sequence). V gave up 6 bases and J gave up 4 bases; unmatched junction bases: 11. The CDR3 is 15 amino acids. The DNA for the CDR3 is TGTGCCAGCAGATATACCACAGGGGCGGGCTATGGCTACACCTTC. It is translated as CASRYTTGAGYGYTF.

V gene TRBV19 combines with J gene TRBJ2-7, with a weak D call TRBD2 (6 bases). CDR3 length: 14 residues. The ends were cut back, 10 bases at V and 7 bases at J, with 23 bases in the middle. CDR1 LNHDA and CDR2 SQIVND come from the germline V gene (reference sequence). The CDR3 here is CATRRGLPPGEQYF. CDR3 coding DNA: TGTGCCACCCGTCGGGGACTCCCACCGGGGGAGCAGTACTTC.

This rearrangement joins TRBV4-2 to TRBJ1-5, with TRBD1 matching 7 bases. J gave up 5 bases and V 4 bases, and 8 bases lay outside the gene matches. Germline V gene data show CDR1 as LGHNA and CDR2 as YNFKEQ. The CDR3 runs to 15 residues. CDR3 coding DNA: TGTGCCAGCAGCCTCGAGGGGGCCGTAGATCAGCCCCAGCATTTT. Translated: CASSLEGAVDQPQHF.

This chain connects TRBV11-3 to TRBJ1-5; 7 bases agree with TRBD1. The CDR3 contains 16 residues. V lost 5 bases, J lost 6 bases, and 13 bases stayed unmatched. Germline-derived CDR1 and CDR2 are SGHNT and YENEEA. CDR3 loop: CASSPTPGGNGQPQHF. For the CDR3, the DNA is TGTGCCAGCAGCCCCACCCCAGGGGGAAACGGTCAGCCCCAGCATTTT.

The chain joins TRBV29-1 to TRBJ1-2, with D uncertain. V lost 3 bases to trimming and J lost 5 bases, with 22 bases between them. Germline CDR1 is SQVTM and CDR2 is ANQGSEA. This CDR3 spans 16 amino acids. In DNA, the CDR3 is TGCAGCGTTGAGTCCGGTATAGTGGTAGCGAATTATGGCTACACCTTC. Translation: CSVESGIVVANYGYTF.

Only one count was recorded for this clone. This rearrangement joins TRBV7-2 to TRBJ1-4, with D uncertain. Germline V gene lookup returns CDR1 SGHTA and CDR2 FQGNSA. The CDR3 sequence is 14 residues long. V was cut by 2 bases and J by 7 bases, with 11 bases left in between. Written as DNA, the CDR3 is TGTGCCAGCAGCTTAAAAGGGTTCGGTGAAAAACTGTTTTTT. It encodes CASSLKGFGEKLFF.

The chain joins TRBV6-5 to TRBJ1-1, with D possibly TRBD1 on 6 matching bases. CDR3 length equals 13 residues. V lost 5 bases, J lost 5 bases, and 12 bases lay in between. Germline CDR1 reads MNHEY; CDR2 reads SVGAGI. The CDR3 DNA follows: TGTGCCAGCAGTAGACAGGCGGGGACTGAAGCTTTCTTT. It codes for CASSRQAGTEAFF.

This clone was counted a few times. This chain links TRBV5-4 with TRBJ1-2, with a possible D match to TRBD1 (6 bases). V gave up 1 base and J gave up 2 bases, with 12 bases separating them. Germline CDR1 reads SGHNT; CDR2 reads YYREEE (reference sequence). There are 15 residues in the CDR3. The DNA of the CDR3 is TGTGCCAGCAGCTTGAGGGCAGGGGTAAACTATGGCTACACCTTC. Translated, it gives CASSLRAGVNYGYTF.

The chain links TRBV4-1 to TRBJ2-5; D gene unclear. There are 14 residues in the CDR3. Germline V CDR1 and CDR2: MGHRA, YSYEKL. Trimming stripped 0 bases from V and 7 bases from J, with 12 bases between. This CDR3 reads CASSQDRIPRTQYF. CDR3 DNA: TGCGCCAGCAGCCAAGATCGAATACCGAGGACCCAGTACTTC.

CDR3: CASSLGGPGANVLTF. In DNA form, the CDR3 reads TGCGCCAGCAGCTTAGGCGGTCCTGGGGCCAACGTCCTGACTTTC. The chain uses TRBV5-1 and TRBJ2-6; no clear D. CDR1 is SGHRS, CDR2 YFSETQ, per germline. V was shortened by 2 bases and J by 2 bases, with 8 bases between the two germline ends. The CDR3 consists of 15 residues. Together with reference TRBV5-1 and TRBJ2-6, the CDR3 gives the full variable domain: KAGVTQTPRYLIKTRGQQVTLSCSPISGHRSVSWYQQTPGQGLQFLFEYFSETQRNKGNFPGRFSGRQFSNSRSEMNVSTLELGDSALYLCASSLGGPGANVLTFGAGSRLTVL.

CDR3 in amino acids: CASSYLGGAEYTEAFF. CDR3 nucleotide sequence: TGTGCCAGCAGTTACTTGGGGGGCGCGGAGTACACTGAAGCTTTCTTT. The chain couples TRBV6-7 to TRBJ1-1; a possible D gene is TRBD1 (6 bases). TRBV6-7 is annotated as an ORF whose role is uncertain. The CDR3 sequence is 16 residues long. Trimming cost V 1 base and J 3 bases, with 15 bases left between them.

V gene TRBV4-3 combines with J gene TRBJ2-4; D possibly corresponds to TRBD1 (6 bases). The CDR3 is 16 amino acids. V dropped 2 bases and J dropped 1 base, with 12 bases sitting between them. CDR1 is LGHNA and CDR2 is YSLEER in the germline V gene. CDR3 amino acids: CASSQSHTGAKNIQYF. CDR3 in DNA: TGCGCCAGCAGCCAATCTCACACAGGGGCCAAAAACATTCAGTACTTC.

V and J are TRBV9 and TRBJ2-1, with 7 bases fitting TRBD1. Losses at the gene ends were 1 base for V and 5 bases for J; bases not matched to a gene: 3. This CDR3 spans 14 amino acids. Germline-derived CDR1 and CDR2 are SGDLS and YYNGEE. The CDR3 coding sequence is TGTGCCAGCAGCGTATCGACAGGGCACAATGAGCAGTTCTTC. Residues: CASSVSTGHNEQFF.

The chain joins TRBV2 to TRBJ1-2; 7 nucleotides line up with TRBD1. Per the germline V gene, CDR1 is SNHLY and CDR2 is FYNNEI. V was clipped by 1 base and J by 5 bases; unmatched bases: 1. The CDR3 is 13 amino acids. CDR3 protein: CASSEGGQYGYTF. The CDR3 region has the DNA TGTGCCAGCAGTGAAGGGGGACAGTATGGCTACACCTTC.

This clone was counted only a few times. The chain couples TRBV6-5 to TRBJ2-3; D not resolved. The CDR3 consists of 14 residues. The V end was cut by 0 bases, the J end by 5 bases, with 9 bases between. Germline lookup yields CDR1 MNHEY and CDR2 SVGAGI. Here the CDR3 DNA reads TGTGCCAGCAGTTACTCGATTTTAGGAGATACGCAGTATTTT. Its translation is CASSYSILGDTQYF.